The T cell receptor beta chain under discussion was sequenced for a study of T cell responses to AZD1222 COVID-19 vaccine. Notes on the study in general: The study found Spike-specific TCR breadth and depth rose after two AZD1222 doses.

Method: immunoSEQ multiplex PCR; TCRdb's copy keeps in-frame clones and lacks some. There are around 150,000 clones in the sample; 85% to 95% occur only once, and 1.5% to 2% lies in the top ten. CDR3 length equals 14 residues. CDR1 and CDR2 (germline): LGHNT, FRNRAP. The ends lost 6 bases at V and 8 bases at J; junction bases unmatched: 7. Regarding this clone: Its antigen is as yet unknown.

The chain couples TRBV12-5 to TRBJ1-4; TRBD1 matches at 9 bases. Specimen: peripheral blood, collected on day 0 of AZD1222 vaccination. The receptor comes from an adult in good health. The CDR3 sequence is CASGPGQGFEKLFF. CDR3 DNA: TGTGCTAGTGGGCCCGGACAGGGGTTCGAAAAACTGTTTTTT.